What follows are 20 T cell receptor beta chains derived from one specimen sequenced in a study of CD8 T cells in Susac syndrome. Random hexamers served to reverse transcribe about 0.45 to 1 ug RNA. TCRdb independently ran MiXCR on the immunoSEQ multiplex PCR reads; one entry per CDR3 protein. Of roughly 400,000 distinct CDR3 sequences in the sample, about 85% were seen once. The sequencing input was CD8+ T cells from PBMCs. These receptors originate from a human donor with multiple sclerosis.

The chain has TRBV27 and TRBJ2-3; 7 positions match TRBD2. The CDR3 has 16 amino acids. Germline assignment: CDR1 MNHEY and CDR2 SMNVEV (reference sequence). The J segment lost 3 bases and the V segment lost 5 bases, leaving 11 bases of the junction unmatched. The CDR3 spells CASSAQGLDLTDTQYF. In DNA, the CDR3 is TGTGCCAGCAGTGCCCAAGGACTAGATCTTACAGATACGCAGTATTTT.

This rearrangement joins TRBV19 to TRBJ2-2; 8 bases line up with TRBD1. Germline CDR1 is LNHDA and CDR2 is SQIVND (reference sequence). Losses at the gene ends were 5 bases for V and 6 bases for J; bases not matched to a gene: 14. The CDR3 consists of 17 residues. Here the CDR3 DNA reads TGTGCCAGTAGTGCTGGCCTAGCACAGGGGGTTTCCGGGGAGCTGTTTTTT. Amino acids: CASSAGLAQGVSGELFF.

This CDR3 reads CASCPDRASPLHF. The CDR3 coding sequence is TGTGCCAGCTGCCCGGACAGGGCTTCACCCCTCCACTTT. The chain has TRBV2 and TRBJ1-6, with TRBD1 matching over 8 bases. V lost 8 bases, J lost 9 bases, and 6 bases stayed unmatched. Germline CDR1 and CDR2: SNHLY and FYNNEI. The CDR3 is made up of 13 amino acids.

The gene calls are TRBV6-5 and TRBJ1-1, with D tentatively TRBD1 (6 bases). Trimming removed 0 bases at V and 5 bases at J, with 13 bases between. The CDR3 has 15 amino acids. CDR1 and CDR2 from the germline V gene are MNHEY and SVGAGI. The CDR3 bases are TGTGCCAGCAGTTACTCTTCGGGGGCTAGTACTGAAGCTTTCTTT. It translates to CASSYSSGASTEAFF.

This clonotype was seen many times. This chain links TRBV27 with TRBJ1-1; D is uncertain. The CDR3 covers 13 residues. Germline lookup yields CDR1 MNHEY and CDR2 SMNVEV (reference sequence). Trimming shortened V by 6 bases and J by 2 bases, and 10 bases separated the two germline ends. Here the CDR3 reads CASSSGLNTEAFF. CDR3 nucleotide sequence: TGTGCCAGCAGCTCAGGACTAAACACTGAAGCTTTCTTT.

This clonotype was detected once. No conserved phenylalanine or tryptophan ends this CDR3, so it is likely a read error. The V gene is TRBV5-6, the J gene TRBJ1-5, with a possible D match to TRBD1 (6 bases). V lost 0 bases, J lost 6 bases, and 10 bases lay in between. The CDR3 consists of 14 residues. CDR1 SGHDT and CDR2 YYEEEE come from the germline V gene. CDR3: CASSLGQGLQPQHS. The DNA for the CDR3 is TGTGCCAGCAGCTTGGGCCAGGGGCTTCAGCCCCAGCATTCT.

V and J are TRBV21-1 and TRBJ1-6; the table's D call TRBD1 went unverified against the DNA. TRBV21-1 has pseudogene status. The CDR3 has 19 amino acids. The CDR3 sequence: CASSKVIIGQPWTNSPLHF. The CDR3 DNA reads TGTGCCAGCAGCAAAGTGATCATTGGACAGCCCTGGACGAATTCACCCCTCCACTTT.

The CDR3 here is CAWNRQLGQESSKLFF. Here the CDR3 DNA reads TGTGCCTGGAACCGACAACTAGGACAGGAATCGTCGAAACTGTTTTTT. This rearrangement joins TRBV30 to TRBJ1-4; 7 bases align to TRBD1. Germline CDR1 reads GTSNPN; CDR2 reads SVGIG (reference sequence). J was trimmed by 11 bases and V by 4 bases; bases with no gene match: 19. The CDR3 spans 16 residues.

This chain uses TRBV18 with TRBJ1-2; 10 bases map to TRBD1. The germline V gene has CDR1 KGHSH and CDR2 LQKENI. V dropped 3 bases and J dropped 2; count of bases not matched to a gene: 9. The CDR3 runs to 17 residues. CDR3 sequence reads: CASSPWDRGNPNYGYTF. In nucleotides, the CDR3 is TGTGCCAGCTCACCGTGGGACAGGGGCAACCCCAACTATGGCTACACCTTC.

This chain joins TRBV20-1 and TRBJ2-7; 9 bases match TRBD1. V shed 3 bases, J shed 2 bases, and the junction held 5 bases outside the gene matches. This CDR3 has 14 residues. Germline CDR1 DFQATT, CDR2 SNEGSKA (reference sequence). CDR3 loop: CSARSRQGAYEQYF. CDR3 coding DNA: TGCAGTGCTAGGTCTAGACAGGGGGCCTACGAGCAGTACTTC.

This chain uses TRBV5-4 with TRBJ2-1, with D maybe TRBD2 (6 bases). CDR3 length equals 15 residues. Germline loops: CDR1 SGHNT, CDR2 YYREEE (reference sequence). With 2 bases removed from V and 4 bases from J, the gap between germline ends came to 13 bases. The CDR3 protein is CASSFFTGEYNEQFF. In nucleotides, the CDR3 is TGTGCCAGCAGCTTTTTTACGGGGGAGTACAATGAGCAGTTCTTC.

J is TRBJ2-3 and V is TRBV7-8, with D tentatively TRBD1 or TRBD2 (6 bases each). The CDR3 sequence is 15 residues long. Per the germline V gene, CDR1 is SGHVS and CDR2 is FQNEAQ. The V gene lost 2 bases and the J gene lost 5 bases, with 14 bases spanning the gap. CDR3 residues: CASSLRGTLGDTQYF. The CDR3 DNA follows: TGTGCCAGCAGCTTAAGGGGGACTCTCGGAGATACGCAGTATTTT.

This rearrangement joins TRBV29-1 to TRBJ2-3; 7 positions match TRBD1. The CDR3 length is 16 residues. V was pared by 0 bases and J by 2 bases, with 8 bases of the junction left unmatched. The germline V gene has CDR1 SQVTM and CDR2 ANQGSEA. The CDR3 nucleotides read TGCAGCGTTGAAGATCTCGGGACAGAAGACACAGATACGCAGTATTTT. Protein product: CSVEDLGTEDTDTQYF.

The J gene is TRBJ1-5, the V gene TRBV6-5; D remains ambiguous. Trimming cost V 8 bases and J 1 base, with 9 bases left between them. CDR3 length: 13 amino acids. Germline values: CDR1 MNHEY, CDR2 SVGAGI. The CDR3 DNA reads TGTGCCAGCGGGTCGGAGAGCAATCAGCCCCAGCATTTT. Translated: CASGSESNQPQHF.

This clonotype was observed a few times. This chain joins TRBV7-6 and TRBJ2-7; D could derive from TRBD1 or TRBD2 (5 bases each). V lost 6 bases and J 4 bases, leaving 19 bases between the germline ends. The CDR3 loop spans 15 amino acids. Germline V gene data show CDR1 as SGHVS and CDR2 as FNYEAQ. In DNA form, the CDR3 reads TGTGCCAGCAGTATAGGGGCCGCAGGAGGTTACGAGCAGTACTTC. This codes for CASSIGAAGGYEQYF. Filled out from reference TRBV7-6 and TRBJ2-7, the complete variable domain reads GAGVSQSPRYKVTKRGQDVALRCDPISGHVSLYWYRQALGQGPEFLTYFNYEAQQDKSGLPNDRFSAERPEGSISTLTIQRTEQRDSAMYRCASSIGAAGGYEQYFGPGTRLTVT.

This sequence joins TRBV2 and TRBJ2-1; the D gene is possibly TRBD2 (5 bases). Trimming left V 3 bases short and J 8 bases short, with 14 bases between. Germline loops: CDR1 SNHLY, CDR2 FYNNEI. This CDR3 is built from 14 residues. In DNA, the CDR3 is TGTGCCAGCAGTGACACTAGTATATTGGATGAGCAGTTCTTC. Residues: CASSDTSILDEQFF. The variable domain in full, completed from reference TRBV2 and TRBJ2-1, reads EPEVTQTPSHQVTQMGQEVILRCVPISNHLYFYWYRQILGQKVEFLVSFYNNEISEKSEIFDDQFSVERPDGSNFTLKIRSTKLEDSAMYFCASSDTSILDEQFFGPGTRLTVL.

The V and J genes are TRBV20-1 and TRBJ1-5; 9 positions agree with TRBD1. Losses at the gene ends were 0 bases for V and 6 bases for J; bases not matched to a gene: 6. Germline V gene data show CDR1 as DFQATT and CDR2 as SNEGSKA (reference sequence). CDR3 length: 15 residues. CDR3: CSARDPGQGSQPQHF. The CDR3 DNA reads TGCAGTGCTAGAGATCCGGGACAGGGTAGTCAGCCCCAGCATTTT.

V and J are TRBV19 and TRBJ1-2; D is ambiguous. The ends were cut back, 5 bases at V and 4 bases at J, with 8 bases in the middle. The CDR3 extends over 12 amino acids. Germline lookup yields CDR1 LNHDA and CDR2 SQIVND (reference sequence). CDR3 protein: CASSPGSYGYTF. CDR3 coding DNA: TGTGCCAGTAGTCCTGGATCCTATGGCTACACCTTC.

The genes are TRBV7-2 and TRBJ2-1, with TRBD2 identical over 8 bases. Germline CDR1 and CDR2: SGHTA and FQGNSA. V lost 2 bases, J lost 5 bases, and 8 bases stayed unmatched. The CDR3 contains 16 residues. The CDR3 sequence: CASSLWVAGRNNEQFF. In DNA, the CDR3 is TGTGCCAGCAGCTTATGGGTAGCGGGACGGAACAATGAGCAGTTCTTC.

The chain couples TRBV11-2 to TRBJ1-4, with 7 bases aligning to TRBD1. From germline, CDR1 is SGHAT and CDR2 FQNNGV. The CDR3 has 17 residues. V shed 1 base and J 1 base; nucleotides not matched to a gene: 6. The CDR3 loop reads CASSLGDSPGTNEKLFF. CDR3 nucleotide sequence: TGTGCCAGCAGCTTAGGGGACAGCCCGGGAACTAATGAAAAACTGTTTTTT. The full variable domain, its missing parts supplied by reference TRBV11-2 and TRBJ1-4, is EAGVAQSPRYKIIEKRQSVAFWCNPISGHATLYWYQQILGQGPKLLIQFQNNGVVDDSQLPKDRFSAERLKGVDSTLKIQPAKLEDSAVYLCASSLGDSPGTNEKLFFGSGTQLSVL.